This T cell receptor beta chain was retrieved from a study of a mutant IDH1 vaccine in newly diagnosed glioma. Study-level background: Vaccines were begun 4-6 weeks after radiotherapy alone, or with temozolomide cycles. There were roughly 60% males and around 38% females among treated patients, whose mean age was about 40 years. Week 35 was safety follow-up visit V12; week 47 was end-of-study visit V13.

This CDR3 spans 13 amino acids. CDR1 and CDR2 (germline): MNHEY, SVGAGI. The V end was cut by 4 bases, the J end by 10 bases, with 11 bases between. Stated time point: week 47, end of study. One vaccine dose held 300 ug of mutant IDH1 20-mer peptide and came with topical imiquimod. Profiling relied on immunoSEQ multiplex PCR, and the TCRdb table lists in-frame clones only, not all of them. This sample carries 45,000 to 65,000 clones, around 60% of them seen once, and the ten largest clones take roughly 5%. This clone came up a few times. The antigen is not known. This TCR derives from a man aged 40-50 years with glioma. Some clones in this sample may be carry-over from other donors' samples. This sample comprised peripheral blood mononuclear cells (PBMCs), obtained from a glioma patient whose treatment included an IDH1 peptide vaccine. The chain carries TRBV6-5 and TRBJ1-6; D ambiguous. As DNA, the CDR3 is TGTGCCAGCAGTTCGACTCCTCGCTCACCCCTCCACTTT. Translated, it gives CASSSTPRSPLHF.